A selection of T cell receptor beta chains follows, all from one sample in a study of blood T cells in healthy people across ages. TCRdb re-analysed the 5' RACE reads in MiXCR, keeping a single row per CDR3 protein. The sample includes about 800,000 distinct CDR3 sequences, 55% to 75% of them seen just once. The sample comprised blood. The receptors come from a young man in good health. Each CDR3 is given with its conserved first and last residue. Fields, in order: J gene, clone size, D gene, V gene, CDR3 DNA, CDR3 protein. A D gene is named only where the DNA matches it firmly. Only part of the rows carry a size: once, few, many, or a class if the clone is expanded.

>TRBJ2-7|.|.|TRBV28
TGTGCCAGCACGGGGGTGGGCGGATCGATTAGCTACGAGCAGTACTTC
CASTGVGGSISYEQYF
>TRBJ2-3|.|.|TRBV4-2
TGTGCCAGCAGCCAAACCGGGCTAACAGATACGCAGTATTTT
CASSQTGLTDTQYF
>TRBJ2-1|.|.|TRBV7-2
TGTGCCAGCAGCTTAGACACCGGGACGAGGAATGAGCAGTTCTTC
CASSLDTGTRNEQFF
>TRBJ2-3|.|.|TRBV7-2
TGTGCCAGCAGCTCCCAGCGGTATACGCAGTATTTT
CASSSQRYTQYF
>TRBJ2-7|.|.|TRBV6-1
TGTGCCAGCAGTGAATGGTTGTGGAACGAGCAGTACTTC
CASSEWLWNEQYF
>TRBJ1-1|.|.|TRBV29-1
TGCAGCGTTCATCGGGACCTGAACACTGAAGCTTTCTTT
CSVHRDLNTEAFF
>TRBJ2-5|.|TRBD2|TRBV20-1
TGCAGTGCTAGAGACGACCATGGAGCGGGAGAGCAGGAGACCCAGTACTTC
CSARDDHGAGEQETQYF
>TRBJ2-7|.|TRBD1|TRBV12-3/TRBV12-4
TGTGCCAGCAGCCCTTTTCGGACAGGCCGAATCTCCTACAATGAGCAGTACTTC
CASSPFRTGRISYNEQYF
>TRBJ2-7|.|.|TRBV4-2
TGTGCCAGCAGCCATCCCGGTAGCTCCTACGAGCAGTACTTC
CASSHPGSSYEQYF
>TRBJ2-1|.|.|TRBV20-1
TGCAGTGCCGAGCGGACTTACAATGAGCAGTTCTTC
CSAERTYNEQFF
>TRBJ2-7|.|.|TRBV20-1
TGCAGTGCTTTAATGAGGACAGAGTACGAGCAGTACTTC
CSALMRTEYEQYF
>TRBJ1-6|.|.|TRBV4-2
TGTGCCAGCAGCCAAGAACCCCTCAGGGGAGATTACTCACCCCTCCACTTT
CASSQEPLRGDYSPLHF
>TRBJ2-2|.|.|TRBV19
TGTGCCAGTAGTATAGTGGGACGAACGAACACCGGGGAGCTGTTTTTT
CASSIVGRTNTGELFF
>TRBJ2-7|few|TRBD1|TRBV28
TGTGCCAGTTTTCGAGACGGGACAGGGTACGAGCAGTACTTC
CASFRDGTGYEQYF
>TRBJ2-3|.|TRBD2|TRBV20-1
TGCAGTGCTAGAGGCGGGGGGGCTTCAACAGATACGCAGTATTTT
CSARGGGASTDTQYF
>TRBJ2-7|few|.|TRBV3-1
TGTGCCAGCAGCCAAGAAGTGGACCGTGCCTACGAGCAGTACTTC
CASSQEVDRAYEQYF
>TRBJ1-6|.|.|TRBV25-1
TGTGCCAGCAGTGAGGACAGCTTGCGCTCACCCCTCCACTTT
CASSEDSLRSPLHF
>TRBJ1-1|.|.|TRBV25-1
TGTGCCAGCAATGGGTTGGACACTGAAGCTTTCTTT
CASNGLDTEAFF
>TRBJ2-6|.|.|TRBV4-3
TGCGCCAGCAGCCAAGATGTGCGGCCCTCTGGGGCCAACGTCCTGACTTTC
CASSQDVRPSGANVLTF
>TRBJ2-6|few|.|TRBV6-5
TGTGCCAGTCGGAGCGTCTCTGGGGCCAACGTCCTGACTTTC
CASRSVSGANVLTF
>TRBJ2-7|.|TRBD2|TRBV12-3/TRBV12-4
TGTGCCAGCAGTCTAGGACTAGGCTCCGAGCAGTACTTC
CASSLGLGSEQYF
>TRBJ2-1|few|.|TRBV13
TGTGCCAGCAGCCTCAAGAGGTTCAATGAGCAGTTCTTC
CASSLKRFNEQFF
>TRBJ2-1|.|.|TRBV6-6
TGTGCCAGCAGTTATGGGTGGAGGTACAATGAGCAGTTCTTC
CASSYGWRYNEQFF
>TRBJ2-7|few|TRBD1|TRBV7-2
TGTGCCAGCAGCTCCCAGGGGGGGACAGGGTGGTACGAGCAGTACTTC
CASSSQGGTGWYEQYF